A single sample gave rise to the 30 T cell receptor beta chains below, sequenced in a study of cytomegalovirus exposure and HLA in healthy donors. PCR amplification relied on 60 Vbeta primers (plus 13 Jbeta primers). Here immunoSEQ multiplex PCR was the method, and the copy in TCRdb shows in-frame clones only, minus some. The data contain about 110,000 clones, 75% to 90% of them seen just once; the ten biggest clones take up about 1.7%. Specimen: PBMCs. The origin of the receptors is a man aged 35 to 55 in good health and CMV-seronegative.

CDR3 loop: CASSPPTGGVSTEAFF. The CDR3 nucleotides read TGCGCCAGCAGCCCCCCAACAGGGGGCGTAAGCACTGAAGCTTTCTTT. The chain recombines TRBV5-1 with TRBJ1-1, with 9 bases identical to TRBD1. Germline CDR1 and CDR2: SGHRS and YFSETQ. This CDR3 region has 16 residues. V dropped 4 bases and J dropped 4; count of bases not matched to a gene: 11. Drawing the rest from reference TRBV5-1 and TRBJ1-1, the complete variable domain is KAGVTQTPRYLIKTRGQQVTLSCSPISGHRSVSWYQQTPGQGLQFLFEYFSETQRNKGNFPGRFSGRQFSNSRSEMNVSTLELGDSALYLCASSPPTGGVSTEAFFGQGTRLTVV.

This chain uses TRBV10-1 with TRBJ1-2, with 7 bases that match TRBD1. Germline V gives CDR1 WNHNN, CDR2 SYGVQD (reference sequence). With V trimmed by 2 bases and J by 4 bases, 7 bases remained unmatched. CDR3 length: 15 residues. The CDR3 is CASSEPQRTGYGYTF. The CDR3 DNA sequence: TGCGCCAGCAGTGAGCCCCAGAGGACAGGCTATGGCTACACCTTC.

This rearrangement joins TRBV7-2 to TRBJ1-4; 8 bases align to TRBD1. Germline CDR1 is SGHTA and CDR2 is FQGNSA. V lost 5 bases and J lost 4; bases outside the gene matches: 3. The CDR3 loop spans 14 amino acids. The CDR3 reads CASSRTGFNEKLFF. The DNA for the CDR3 is TGTGCCAGCAGCCGGACAGGGTTTAATGAAAAACTGTTTTTT.

V usage is TRBV25-1 and J usage is TRBJ2-7; D possibly corresponds to TRBD1 (6 bases). Germline values: CDR1 MGHDK, CDR2 SYGVNS. CDR3 length: 13 residues. Between the trimmed V and J ends, which lost 4 bases and 2 bases, there was a span of 9 bases. This chain's CDR3 is CASSVGATYEQYF. DNA for the CDR3: TGTGCCAGCAGTGTGGGGGCAACCTACGAGCAGTACTTC.

This clone was counted a single time. The V and J genes are TRBV6-5 and TRBJ2-7; the match to TRBD1 covers 8 bases. The CDR3 consists of 14 residues. J was trimmed by 4 bases and V by 2 bases; bases with no gene match: 4. Germline CDR1 and CDR2: MNHEY and SVGAGI. This CDR3 reads CASSYNRGLYEQYF. The CDR3 bases are TGTGCCAGCAGTTACAACAGGGGGTTGTACGAGCAGTACTTC.

This clone was observed a few times. This CDR3 is CASTHRGFNSPLHF. The CDR3 DNA sequence: TGTGCCAGCACCCACAGGGGTTTCAATTCACCCCTCCACTTT. The V gene is TRBV28, the J gene TRBJ1-6; TRBD1 aligns across 7 bases. V shed 7 bases, J shed 7 bases, and the junction held 7 bases outside the gene matches. The CDR3 totals 14 residues. Germline loops: CDR1 MDHEN, CDR2 SYDVKM.

The J gene is TRBJ2-5, the V gene TRBV10-1; TRBD1 is a possible D gene (6 bases). This CDR3 region has 17 residues. Trimming stripped 3 bases from V and 1 base from J, with 18 bases between. Germline V gene lookup returns CDR1 WNHNN and CDR2 SYGVQD (reference sequence). In nucleotides, the CDR3 is TGCGCCAGCAGTGATTTACGAGACAGGAGACGCCAAGAGACCCAGTACTTC. Residues: CASSDLRDRRRQETQYF.

The V call is TRBV5-1, the J call TRBJ2-3; TRBD1 aligns across 8 bases. The CDR3 has 15 residues. Per the germline V gene, CDR1 is SGHRS and CDR2 is YFSETQ. V lost 2 bases and J lost 5; bases outside the gene matches: 7. CDR3 sequence reads: CASSLAGQGRDTQYF. CDR3 bases: TGCGCCAGCAGCTTAGCTGGACAGGGCAGAGATACGCAGTATTTT. Supplemented by reference TRBV5-1 and TRBJ2-3, the full variable domain reads KAGVTQTPRYLIKTRGQQVTLSCSPISGHRSVSWYQQTPGQGLQFLFEYFSETQRNKGNFPGRFSGRQFSNSRSEMNVSTLELGDSALYLCASSLAGQGRDTQYFGPGTRLTVL.

The rearrangement joins TRBV7-8 to TRBJ2-7; 7 bases align to TRBD1. This CDR3 is built from 14 residues. The V gene end was trimmed by 5 bases and the J gene end by 2 bases; junction bases not matched to a gene: 6. Germline V gene lookup returns CDR1 SGHVS and CDR2 FQNEAQ. The CDR3 protein is CASSLNQGAYEQYF. The CDR3 DNA reads TGTGCCAGCAGCCTAAACCAGGGGGCCTACGAGCAGTACTTC. The variable domain in full, with the rest retrieved from reference TRBV7-8 and TRBJ2-7, is GAGVSQSPRYKVAKRGQDVALRCDPISGHVSLFWYQQALGQGPEFLTYFQNEAQLDKSGLPSDRFFAERPEGSVSTLKIQRTQQEDSAVYLCASSLNQGAYEQYFGPGTRLTVT.

The V gene is TRBV5-1, the J gene TRBJ1-6, with TRBD1 as a possible D gene (5 bases). Germline CDR1 SGHRS, CDR2 YFSETQ. The CDR3 sequence is 15 residues long. V was cut by 1 base and J by 5 bases, with 10 bases left in between. CDR3 residues: CASSLSGQDNSPLHF. CDR3 DNA sequence: TGCGCCAGCAGCTTGTCAGGGCAAGATAATTCACCCCTCCACTTT.

The rearrangement uses TRBV6-5 and TRBJ1-4, with a possible D match to TRBD1 (6 bases). This CDR3 region has 14 residues. Germline assignment: CDR1 MNHEY and CDR2 SVGAGI. V was cut by 5 bases and J by 8 bases, with 15 bases left in between. The CDR3 is CASSLQGGEEKLFF. CDR3 bases: TGTGCCAGCAGTCTACAGGGAGGGGAAGAAAAACTGTTTTTT.

This chain links TRBV13 with TRBJ2-1, with 9 bases lining up with TRBD2. V lost 6 bases, J lost 10 bases, and 13 bases stayed unmatched. This CDR3 contains 15 residues. The germline gives CDR1 PRHDT, CDR2 FYEKMQ (reference sequence). The CDR3 coding sequence is TGTGCCAGCAGTTGGGGGGCTAGCGGGGTCAGGGAGCAGTTCTTC. Amino acids: CASSWGASGVREQFF.

This clone was seen a few times. V is TRBV5-6 and J is TRBJ1-2; a weak D match, TRBD1 (5 bases). The germline V gene encodes CDR1 SGHDT and CDR2 YYEEEE. CDR3 length: 15 amino acids. Trimming cost V 0 bases and J 0 bases, with 9 bases left between them. CDR3 DNA sequence: TGTGCCAGCAGCTTGGCCCGGGACTCTAACTATGGCTACACCTTC. Translation gives CASSLARDSNYGYTF. Complete variable domain (other parts from reference TRBV5-6 and TRBJ1-2): DAGVTQSPTHLIKTRGQQVTLRCSPKSGHDTVSWYQQALGQGPQFIFQYYEEEERQRGNFPDRFSGHQFPNYSSELNVNALLLGDSALYLCASSLARDSNYGYTFGSGTRLTVV.

V and J are TRBV7-8 and TRBJ1-5; D unresolved. The germline gives CDR1 SGHVS, CDR2 FQNEAQ. V lost 5 bases and J lost 11, with 22 bases in between. This CDR3 spans 15 amino acids. CDR3 sequence: CASSQRRGIGMSQHF. DNA of the CDR3: TGTGCCAGCAGCCAACGGAGAGGAATTGGCATGTCCCAGCATTTT. Supplemented by reference TRBV7-8 and TRBJ1-5, the full variable domain reads GAGVSQSPRYKVAKRGQDVALRCDPISGHVSLFWYQQALGQGPEFLTYFQNEAQLDKSGLPSDRFFAERPEGSVSTLKIQRTQQEDSAVYLCASSQRRGIGMSQHFGDGTRLSIL.

The rearrangement links TRBV11-3 to TRBJ1-1, with D maybe TRBD1 (5 bases). The CDR3 length is 13 residues. With 8 bases removed from V and 2 bases from J, the gap between germline ends came to 12 bases. CDR1 is SGHNT and CDR2 is YENEEA in the germline V gene. CDR3 sequence: CASSTGGNTEAFF. DNA for the CDR3: TGTGCCAGCTCTACCGGGGGAAACACTGAAGCTTTCTTT.

The chain carries TRBV15 and TRBJ2-5, with D perhaps TRBD1 (5 bases). V lost 5 bases, J lost 4 bases, and 8 bases lay in between. The CDR3 runs 12 residues. Germline V gene sequence: CDR1 LNHNV, CDR2 YYDKDF (reference sequence). CDR3 region: CATSAQGETQYF. CDR3 coding DNA: TGTGCCACCAGCGCCCAGGGAGAGACCCAGTACTTC. Together with reference TRBV15 and TRBJ2-5, the CDR3 gives the full variable domain: DAMVIQNPRYQVTQFGKPVTLSCSQTLNHNVMYWYQQKSSQAPKLLFHYYDKDFNNEADTPDNFQSRRPNTSFCFLDIRSPGLGDTAMYLCATSAQGETQYFGPGTRLLVL.

This chain joins TRBV28 and TRBJ1-1; no definite D call. The CDR3 runs to 13 residues. Trimming pared 8 bases from V and 1 base from J, leaving 11 bases between. In germline, CDR1 is MDHEN, CDR2 SYDVKM. For the CDR3, the DNA is TGTGCCAGCTCCGGGAGTGCGAACACTGAAGCTTTCTTT. This codes for CASSGSANTEAFF.

The chain has TRBV6-1 and TRBJ1-1, with a tentative D call TRBD1 (5 bases). The CDR3 totals 12 residues. The V and J ends lost 11 bases and 3 bases respectively, with 13 bases between them. Germline V gene lookup returns CDR1 MNHNS and CDR2 SASEGT. The CDR3 sequence: CASAGDYTEAFF. The CDR3 DNA reads TGTGCCTCCGCGGGGGATTACACTGAAGCTTTCTTT.

This chain connects TRBV7-9 to TRBJ2-2, with a possible D match to TRBD1 (6 bases). V shed 9 bases and J shed 5 bases, with 19 bases lying between them. The CDR3 runs to 15 residues. Germline CDR1 reads SEHNR; CDR2 reads FQNEAQ (reference sequence). The CDR3 DNA reads as TGTGCCAGTCGGACACAACAGGGAATGACCGGGGAGCTGTTTTTT. As protein: CASRTQQGMTGELFF.

This clone came up a few times. V and J are TRBV28 and TRBJ1-5; a possible D gene is TRBD1 (5 bases). V was shortened by 6 bases and J by 9 bases, with 18 bases between the two germline ends. Germline CDR1 reads MDHEN; CDR2 reads SYDVKM. The CDR3 extends over 14 amino acids. The CDR3, as DNA: TGTGCCAGCAGGTTTGAGACAGACCGATCGCCCCAGCATTTT. This encodes CASRFETDRSPQHF.

V usage is TRBV6-5 and J usage is TRBJ1-1; D is unclear. The V end lost 5 bases, the J end lost 4 bases, and 14 bases lay between the germline ends. The CDR3 consists of 14 residues. Germline loops: CDR1 MNHEY, CDR2 SVGAGI. The CDR3 DNA sequence: TGTGCCAGCAGTACCCGGGGAAGTCTCACTGAAGCTTTCTTT. Translation gives CASSTRGSLTEAFF.

The chain joins TRBV2 to TRBJ1-4; perhaps TRBD1 as D (5 bases). V was trimmed by 6 bases and J by 7 bases, leaving 12 bases between them. The CDR3 sequence is 13 residues long. The germline V gene encodes CDR1 SNHLY and CDR2 FYNNEI. CDR3 amino acids: CASRPGRGEKLFF. Here the CDR3 DNA reads TGTGCCAGCAGACCGGGGAGGGGTGAAAAACTGTTTTTT. The entire variable domain, with the rest obtained from reference TRBV2 and TRBJ1-4, is as follows: EPEVTQTPSHQVTQMGQEVILRCVPISNHLYFYWYRQILGQKVEFLVSFYNNEISEKSEIFDDQFSVERPDGSNFTLKIRSTKLEDSAMYFCASRPGRGEKLFFGSGTQLSVL.

V gene TRBV6-5 combines with J gene TRBJ2-7, with D possibly being TRBD1 (5 bases). Trimming shortened V by 6 bases and J by 0 bases, and 9 bases separated the two germline ends. This CDR3 is built from 13 residues. Germline loops: CDR1 MNHEY, CDR2 SVGAGI. CDR3 sequence (DNA): TGTGCCAGCAGGTCGGACAACTCCTACGAGCAGTACTTC. Its translation: CASRSDNSYEQYF.

The chain combines TRBV9 with TRBJ2-3, with no clear D. Trimming removed 3 bases from V and 2 bases from J, with 4 bases in between. The CDR3 contains 12 residues. CDR1 is SGDLS, CDR2 YYNGEE, per germline. The CDR3 nucleotides are TGTGCCAGCAGCGCGTACACAGATACGCAGTATTTT. It is translated as CASSAYTDTQYF.

The V call is TRBV18, the J call TRBJ2-7; TRBD1 aligns across 7 bases. This CDR3 has 14 amino acids. In germline, CDR1 is KGHSH, CDR2 LQKENI. J gave up 0 bases and V 6 bases, and 5 bases lay outside the gene matches. The CDR3 nucleotides read TGTGCCAGCTCGGTGGACAGGAACTCCTACGAGCAGTACTTC. It translates to CASSVDRNSYEQYF.

This rearrangement joins TRBV6-5 to TRBJ1-1; 7 nucleotides align to TRBD1. From germline, CDR1 is MNHEY and CDR2 SVGAGI. J was trimmed by 4 bases and V by 4 bases; bases with no gene match: 3. The CDR3 is 13 residues long. The CDR3 DNA reads TGTGCCAGCAGTTTTGCAGGGGGCACTGAAGCTTTCTTT. Protein: CASSFAGGTEAFF.

This clone has only one observation. This rearrangement joins TRBV7-2 to TRBJ2-5; D is possibly TRBD1 (5 bases). Trimming left V 7 bases short and J 5 bases short, with 20 bases between. The CDR3 is 15 amino acids. Germline V gives CDR1 SGHTA, CDR2 FQGNSA. The CDR3 sequence: CASTYAPGQGETQYF. The CDR3 bases are TGTGCCAGCACTTATGCCCCGGGCCAGGGCGAGACCCAGTACTTC.

This clone was detected only once. The rearrangement joins TRBV29-1 to TRBJ2-7; 8 bases are shared with TRBD1. Germline V gene lookup returns CDR1 SQVTM and CDR2 ANQGSEA. Losses at the gene ends were 8 bases for V and 1 base for J; bases not matched to a gene: 7. CDR3 length: 13 amino acids. CDR3 amino acids: CSCQGQASYEQYF. The CDR3 nucleotides are TGCAGCTGCCAGGGACAGGCTTCCTACGAGCAGTACTTC.

The chain couples TRBV28 to TRBJ2-1; 7 bases are shared with TRBD1. V shed 7 bases and J 0 bases; nucleotides not matched to a gene: 15. Germline values: CDR1 MDHEN, CDR2 SYDVKM. The CDR3 is 18 residues long. CDR3: CASNSGTEFLSSYNEQFF. CDR3 nucleotide sequence: TGTGCCAGCAACTCCGGGACAGAATTCCTTAGCTCCTACAATGAGCAGTTCTTC.

This chain joins TRBV7-2 and TRBJ1-2, with no clear D. The V gene's germline CDR1 is SGHTA and CDR2 FQGNSA. The CDR3 runs 13 residues. Trimming cost V 5 bases and J 8 bases, with 15 bases left between them. This chain's CDR3 is CASSPDREEGYTF. Written as DNA, the CDR3 is TGTGCCAGCAGCCCGGATAGGGAGGAGGGCTACACCTTC.